Shown below are 31 T cell receptor beta chains from a single sample sequenced in a study of molecular identifiers for immune sequencing clone quantification. MiXCR, applied by TCRdb to the PCR reads, yields one record per CDR3 protein. The sample has about 640,000 distinct CDR3 sequences, just under 20% seen once. Sequencing was performed on naive CD8+ T cells from blood, with Jurkat cell RNA spiked in. The subset is: FACS-sorted CD8+CD4-CCR7+CD45RA+ naive T cells. These receptors all stem from a human donor in good health. Some libraries in this study had Jurkat cell RNA spiked in.

The chain carries TRBV5-6 and TRBJ2-7; 10 bases map to TRBD2. Germline V gives CDR1 SGHDT, CDR2 YYEEEE. J was trimmed by 6 bases and V by 5 bases; bases with no gene match: 14. This CDR3 is built from 16 residues. The CDR3 loop reads CASSSSASGRSSEQYF. DNA for the CDR3: TGTGCCAGCAGTTCCTCAGCTAGCGGGAGATCTTCCGAGCAGTACTTC. Full variable domain (remainder filled in from reference TRBV5-6 and TRBJ2-7): DAGVTQSPTHLIKTRGQQVTLRCSPKSGHDTVSWYQQALGQGPQFIFQYYEEEERQRGNFPDRFSGHQFPNYSSELNVNALLLGDSALYLCASSSSASGRSSEQYFGPGTRLTVT.

At least ten counts were recorded for this clonotype. The chain has TRBV27 and TRBJ2-7; TRBD2 matches 12 bases. The CDR3 is 15 amino acids. Germline values: CDR1 MNHEY, CDR2 SMNVEV (reference sequence). Trimming removed 2 bases from V and 1 base from J; junction bases left unmatched: 0. The CDR3, as DNA: TGTGCCAGCAGTTTAACTAGCGGGGGGTCCTACGAGCAGTACTTC. Encoded protein: CASSLTSGGSYEQYF.

At least ten counts were recorded for this clonotype. V and J are TRBV2 and TRBJ2-3; D ambiguous. The length of the CDR3 is 13 residues. The V gene lost 7 bases and the J gene lost 0 bases, with 8 bases spanning the gap. Germline CDR1 is SNHLY and CDR2 is FYNNEI. CDR3 region: CASKKSSTDTQYF. The CDR3 coding sequence is TGTGCCAGCAAAAAATCCAGCACAGATACGCAGTATTTT. Supplemented by reference TRBV2 and TRBJ2-3, the full variable domain reads EPEVTQTPSHQVTQMGQEVILRCVPISNHLYFYWYRQILGQKVEFLVSFYNNEISEKSEIFDDQFSVERPDGSNFTLKIRSTKLEDSAMYFCASKKSSTDTQYFGPGTRLTVL.

In this sample, this clonotype turned up a few times. The rearrangement joins TRBV12-3 or TRBV12-4 to TRBJ1-2; D is uncertain. The germline V and J ends were trimmed by 6 bases and 1 base, with 21 bases remaining between them. The CDR3 contains 17 residues. The DNA of the CDR3 is TGTGCCAGCAGCCCTCTTTTGACGCCCGTGGATAACTATGGCTACACCTTC. This sequence encodes CASSPLLTPVDNYGYTF.

There are a few counts of this clonotype. A read error is possible here, since a much larger clone lies one base away. This chain joins TRBV5-1 and TRBJ1-1, with a tentative D call TRBD1 (5 bases). Germline V gene data show CDR1 as SGHRS and CDR2 as YFSETQ. The CDR3 consists of 15 residues. CDR3 in DNA: TGCACCAGCGGCAGGGCGTCGCAGGTAGACACTGAAGCTTTCTTT. It is translated as CTSGRASQVDTEAFF.

This clonotype was detected many times. The CDR3 is CASGHEAFF. CDR3 bases: TGTGCCAGCGGGCATGAAGCTTTCTTT. The V call is TRBV2, the J call TRBJ1-1; D remains unclear. V shed 8 bases and J shed 7 bases, with 5 bases lying between them. The CDR3 is made up of 9 amino acids. Germline CDR1 SNHLY, CDR2 FYNNEI.

This clonotype occurred many times. The rearrangement joins TRBV6-5 to TRBJ2-3; a weak D match, TRBD2 (5 bases). The CDR3 extends over 17 amino acids. Between the trimmed V and J ends, which lost 0 bases and 4 bases, there was a span of 17 bases. Germline lookup yields CDR1 MNHEY and CDR2 SVGAGI. CDR3 in amino acids: CASSYSIPPAGADTQYF. The CDR3 DNA reads TGTGCCAGCAGTTACTCGATACCCCCGGCCGGGGCAGATACGCAGTATTTT.

This clonotype was seen ten or more times. This chain uses TRBV29-1 with TRBJ1-2, with a weak D call TRBD1 (5 bases). Trimming took 7 bases from V and 4 from J, leaving 22 bases between them. The germline V gene has CDR1 SQVTM and CDR2 ANQGSEA. The CDR3 consists of 15 residues. The CDR3 is CSAVGEWTDVYGYTF. The DNA for the CDR3 is TGCAGCGCCGTGGGGGAGTGGACCGACGTCTATGGCTACACCTTC.

Many counts were recorded for this clonotype. V is TRBV7-2 and J is TRBJ2-7, with D hard to call. V dropped 1 base and J dropped 1 base, with 8 bases sitting between them. Germline loops: CDR1 SGHTA, CDR2 FQGNSA. This CDR3 spans 14 amino acids. This CDR3 reads CASSLEVVSYEQYF. CDR3 DNA sequence: TGTGCCAGCAGCTTAGAGGTAGTTTCCTACGAGCAGTACTTC.

About this clonotype: This may arise from a read error, as a much more abundant clone is one base away. Lacking the conserved final phenylalanine or tryptophan, this CDR3 likely reflects a read error. The rearrangement links TRBV4-3 to TRBJ1-5; tentative D call: TRBD1 (5 bases). CDR1 is LGHNA and CDR2 is YSLEER in the germline V gene. This CDR3 has 15 residues. Trimming cost V 0 bases and J 1 base, with 7 bases left between them. CDR3 sequence reads: CASSQDAGSNQPQHS. The CDR3 nucleotides read TGCGCCAGCAGCCAAGATGCAGGGAGCAATCAGCCCCAGCATTCT.

There are many counts of this clonotype. The gene calls are TRBV2 and TRBJ2-6; D possibly corresponds to TRBD1 (6 bases). V was clipped by 6 bases and J by 0 bases, with 15 bases between them. The CDR3 runs to 17 residues. Germline loops: CDR1 SNHLY, CDR2 FYNNEI. The CDR3 loop reads CASSTGRGPSGANVLTF. CDR3 DNA sequence: TGTGCCAGCAGCACCGGCAGGGGACCCTCTGGGGCCAACGTCCTGACTTTC.

The chain employs TRBV20-1 and TRBJ2-1, with TRBD2 matching over 9 bases. Germline V gene data show CDR1 as DFQATT and CDR2 as SNEGSKA (reference sequence). The CDR3 totals 13 residues. V trimming: 3 bases; J trimming: 4 bases; junction bases outside the gene matches: 1. CDR3 region: CSASTSGYNEQFF. For the CDR3, the DNA is TGCAGTGCTAGCACTAGCGGGTACAATGAGCAGTTCTTC.

The chain links TRBV27 to TRBJ2-1, with D tentatively TRBD1 (6 bases). V shed 10 bases and J shed 7 bases, with 11 bases lying between them. The CDR3 length is 11 residues. In germline, CDR1 is MNHEY, CDR2 SMNVEV (reference sequence). Written as DNA, the CDR3 is TGTGCCACCGAGGGGGTAAATGAGCAGTTCTTC. Translating gives CATEGVNEQFF.

As concerns this clonotype: An end of the junction does not agree with germline; a read error may underlie this. V usage is TRBV13 and J usage is TRBJ2-1; TRBD2 matches 11 bases. Germline assignment: CDR1 PRHDT and CDR2 FYEKMQ (reference sequence). CDR3 size: 16 residues. The CDR3 loop reads CVSSPAGTSGDNEQFF. CDR3 nucleotide sequence: TGTGTCAGCAGCCCCGCCGGGACTAGCGGCGACAATGAGCAGTTCTTC. The entire variable domain, with the rest obtained from reference TRBV13 and TRBJ2-1, is as follows: AAGVIQSPRHLIKEKRETATLKCYPIPRHDTVYWYQQGPGQDPQFLISFYEKMQSDKGSIPDRFSAQQFSDYHSELNMSSLELGDSALYFCVSSPAGTSGDNEQFFGPGTRLTVL.

The chain joins TRBV20-1 to TRBJ2-1; 9 nucleotides line up with TRBD2. V lost 1 base and J lost 5; bases outside the gene matches: 9. CDR1 and CDR2 from the germline V gene are DFQATT and SNEGSKA (reference sequence). The CDR3 consists of 16 residues. The CDR3 DNA sequence: TGCAGTGCTAGAGTATTTGGCGGGGGGGCGGACAATGAGCAGTTCTTC. This codes for CSARVFGGGADNEQFF.

There are many counts of this clonotype. The chain combines TRBV6-5 with TRBJ1-2; D is possibly TRBD1 (6 bases). The V end was cut by 2 bases, the J end by 4 bases, with 8 bases between. This CDR3 is built from 13 residues. Germline CDR1 reads MNHEY; CDR2 reads SVGAGI. CDR3 sequence reads: CASSYGTSYGYTF. Written as DNA, the CDR3 is TGTGCCAGCAGTTACGGGACATCCTATGGCTACACCTTC.

This clonotype showed up many times. The chain links TRBV9 to TRBJ2-7; TRBD1 agrees at 10 bases. With V trimmed by 0 bases and J by 4 bases, 7 bases remained unmatched. The CDR3 contains 16 residues. Germline V gives CDR1 SGDLS, CDR2 YYNGEE. CDR3 bases: TGTGCCAGCAGCGTAGGGGCAGGACAGGGGGAGTACGAGCAGTACTTC. Translation: CASSVGAGQGEYEQYF.

This clonotype has ten or more counts. The rearrangement links TRBV9 to TRBJ2-7; D may be TRBD1 or TRBD2 (5 bases each). The ends were cut back, 0 bases at V and 6 bases at J, with 10 bases in the middle. The CDR3 consists of 13 residues. Germline loops: CDR1 SGDLS, CDR2 YYNGEE. CDR3 DNA: TGTGCCAGCAGCGTAGATTGGGGGAGCGAGCAGTACTTC. It yields the protein CASSVDWGSEQYF. Using reference TRBV9 and TRBJ2-7 for the parts outside the CDR3, the full variable domain is DSGVTQTPKHLITATGQRVTLRCSPRSGDLSVYWYQQSLDQGLQFLIQYYNGEERAKGNILERFSAQQFPDLHSELNLSSLELGDSALYFCASSVDWGSEQYFGPGTRLTVT.

At least ten counts were recorded for this clonotype. The chain recombines TRBV4-3 with TRBJ2-7; 11 bases agree with TRBD1. Unmatched junction bases numbered 5, after V lost 1 base and J lost 3 bases. Germline V gives CDR1 LGHNA, CDR2 YSLEER. CDR3 length equals 16 residues. CDR3 residues: CASSQGRTGGSYEQYF. Written as DNA, the CDR3 is TGCGCCAGCAGCCAAGGCAGGACAGGGGGCAGCTACGAGCAGTACTTC.

This clonotype was detected many times. The gene calls are TRBV11-3 and TRBJ2-7; D unclear. CDR3 size: 13 residues. Germline V gene sequence: CDR1 SGHNT, CDR2 YENEEA. V was clipped by 3 bases and J by 5 bases, with 11 bases between them. The CDR3 sequence: CASSFAHANEQYF. CDR3 nucleotides: TGTGCCAGCAGCTTTGCACATGCCAACGAGCAGTACTTC.

As concerns this clonotype: This may stem from a read error, because a much larger clone lies one nucleotide away. The chain recombines TRBV19 with TRBJ2-3; 7 bases match TRBD2. The germline gives CDR1 LNHDA, CDR2 SQIVND (reference sequence). The CDR3 is 14 residues long. The CDR3 DNA is TGTGCCAGTAATATACTAGCGTCCGCAGATACGCAGTATTTT. Translating it yields CASNILASADTQYF.

The gene calls are TRBV12-3 or TRBV12-4 and TRBJ2-1; D is unresolved. There are 12 residues in the CDR3. V lost 3 bases to trimming and J lost 10 bases, with 10 bases between them. The CDR3: CASSFRAQEQFF. DNA of the CDR3: TGTGCCAGCAGTTTCCGGGCACAAGAGCAGTTCTTC.

This clonotype was recorded at least ten times. V gene TRBV28 combines with J gene TRBJ1-1, with D possibly TRBD1 on 5 matching bases. This CDR3 has 15 residues. Germline V gene data show CDR1 as MDHEN and CDR2 as SYDVKM. V dropped 5 bases and J dropped 2 bases, with 15 bases sitting between them. CDR3 nucleotide sequence: TGTGCCAGCAGTCAAATATGGGGCAGTAACACTGAAGCTTTCTTT. Translating gives CASSQIWGSNTEAFF.

In its sample, this clonotype was seen many times. CDR3 coding DNA: TGTGCCACCAGTGATTCGGACGTAAAAAACATTCAGTACTTC. As protein: CATSDSDVKNIQYF. The rearrangement links TRBV24-1 to TRBJ2-4; no clear D. Germline V lookup: CDR1 KGHDR, CDR2 SFDVKD. V dropped 2 bases and J dropped 4 bases, with 8 bases sitting between them. The CDR3 spans 14 residues.

A word on this clonotype: It may be a read error: a sequence one base away is much more abundant. This chain connects TRBV9 to TRBJ2-7; no clear D. The germline V gene encodes CDR1 SGDLS and CDR2 YYNGEE. The CDR3 contains 14 residues. In DNA, the CDR3 is TGTGCCAGCAACGTAGATGGGCAGCTGGACGAGCAGTACTTC. This codes for CASNVDGQLDEQYF.

On this clonotype itself: This may be a read error: a much more frequent sequence differs by one nucleotide. No conserved phenylalanine or tryptophan ends this CDR3, so it is likely a read error. The chain joins TRBV15 to TRBJ1-3; D remains unclear. Looked up from germline, CDR1 is LNHNV and CDR2 is YYDKDF (reference sequence). CDR3 length: 12 amino acids. V dropped 5 bases and J dropped 4 bases, with 6 bases sitting between them. CDR3: CATSGPGNTIYS. DNA for the CDR3: TGTGCCACCAGCGGACCGGGAAACACCATATATTCT.

This clonotype was counted a single time. CDR3 nucleotide sequence: TGTGCCAGCAGCCAAGAATACAGGGCTCACGAGCAGTACTTC. Protein: CASSQEYRAHEQYF. This rearrangement joins TRBV14 to TRBJ2-7; possible D gene TRBD1, 6 bases. V lost 0 bases and J 5 bases, leaving 11 bases between the germline ends. CDR1 and CDR2 from the germline V gene are SGHDN and FVKESK. The CDR3 has 14 amino acids.

The table lists this clonotype with many counts. The chain uses TRBV7-6 and TRBJ1-4, with 7 bases that match TRBD1. After removal of 3 bases from V and 8 bases from J, the junction contained 6 bases not matched to a gene. This CDR3 has 14 amino acids. Germline V gives CDR1 SGHVS, CDR2 FNYEAQ. Written as DNA, the CDR3 is TGTGCCAGCAGCTTTTGGCAGGGGGAGGAAAAACTGTTTTTT. This encodes CASSFWQGEEKLFF.

As concerns this clonotype: One end of the junction is discordant with germline, which a read error may explain. The V call is TRBV6-2 or TRBV6-3, the J call TRBJ2-5, with 14 bases aligning to TRBD2. The CDR3 consists of 19 residues. The germline V gene has CDR1 MNHEY and CDR2 SVGEGT. This CDR3 reads CASSHRTSGGTLYQETRYF. DNA for the CDR3: TGTGCCAGCAGTCACAGGACTAGCGGGGGGACTTTGTACCAAGAGACCCGGTACTTC.

The chain is built from TRBV7-9 and TRBJ1-1; D ambiguous. This CDR3 spans 14 amino acids. The V end lost 6 bases, the J end lost 5 bases, and 16 bases lay between the germline ends. Germline loops: CDR1 SEHNR, CDR2 FQNEAQ (reference sequence). The CDR3 is CASSPGEGETEAFF. Here the CDR3 DNA reads TGTGCCAGCAGTCCAGGAGAGGGTGAGACTGAAGCTTTCTTT.

This clonotype was observed a handful of times. The genes are TRBV2 and TRBJ2-1, with 11 positions matching TRBD2. Germline V gene lookup returns CDR1 SNHLY and CDR2 FYNNEI. CDR3 size: 15 residues. J lost 8 bases, V lost 7 bases, and 10 bases had no gene match. CDR3 loop: CASKLGLAVLDEQFF. CDR3 sequence (DNA): TGTGCCAGCAAGTTGGGACTAGCGGTTTTGGATGAGCAGTTCTTC.